This entry lists 8 T cell receptor beta chains sequenced from one sample in a study of blood T cell repertoires in COVID-19. Profiled with immunoSEQ multiplex PCR; TCRdb holds only in-frame clones, not every one. The sample carries 160,000 or so clones, about 85% recorded once. The sample was PBMCs or T cells enriched from blood (not recorded which). The receptors originated from a woman between 40 and 55 years old with acute COVID-19.

The chain couples TRBV6-5 to TRBJ2-7; 11 nucleotides match TRBD1. This CDR3 is built from 14 residues. The germline V gene encodes CDR1 MNHEY and CDR2 SVGAGI. The J segment lost 2 bases and the V segment lost 8 bases, leaving 5 bases of the junction unmatched. The CDR3 coding sequence is TGTGCCAGCTCACCGGACAGGGGGCCCTACGAGCAGTACGTC. The encoded protein is CASSPDRGPYEQYV.

This clone was observed a handful of times. Other DNA sequences in the same sample also yield this CDR3. The genes are TRBV18 and TRBJ2-7; 7 bases fit TRBD1. Germline CDR1 reads KGHSH; CDR2 reads LQKENI. There are 13 residues in the CDR3. V was clipped by 4 bases and J by 2 bases; unmatched bases: 2. CDR3 amino acids: CASSRDSTYEQYF. CDR3 nucleotide sequence: TGTGCCAGCTCACGGGACAGTACCTACGAGCAGTACTTC.

The chain has TRBV4-1 and TRBJ2-3; 14 nucleotides match TRBD2. The CDR3 is 17 amino acids. V was pared by 3 bases and J by 3 bases, with 5 bases of the junction left unmatched. Germline loops: CDR1 MGHRA, CDR2 YSYEKL. The CDR3 spells CASSQRLAGGPTDTQYF. CDR3 DNA sequence: TGCGCCAGCAGCCAGCGACTAGCGGGAGGGCCTACAGATACGCAGTATTTT.

The rearrangement links TRBV11-3 to TRBJ1-4, with 7 bases lining up with TRBD1. The CDR3 is 16 amino acids. Trimming cost V 5 bases and J 7 bases; bases outside gene matches: 13. Germline V gene data show CDR1 as SGHNT and CDR2 as YENEEA. CDR3 sequence: CASSLLGAGGLEKLFF. The CDR3 DNA follows: TGTGCCAGCAGCCTTCTAGGGGCAGGGGGACTTGAAAAACTGTTTTTT.

Only a few counts were recorded for this clone. Here the CDR3 DNA reads TGTGCCAGCAGCTACCAGGACGGGAGTACAGATACGCAGTATTTT. Its translation: CASSYQDGSTDTQYF. This chain joins TRBV9 and TRBJ2-3; tentatively, D is TRBD2 (6 bases). The germline V and J ends were trimmed by 4 bases and 3 bases, with 15 bases remaining between them. CDR3 length: 15 residues. In germline, CDR1 is SGDLS, CDR2 YYNGEE.

The sample holds one count of this clone. The chain is built from TRBV18 and TRBJ2-7; unclear D gene. The CDR3 length is 13 residues. Germline CDR1 KGHSH, CDR2 LQKENI. Trimming took off 3 bases at V and 6 bases at J, with 12 bases between the two ends. Here the CDR3 DNA reads TGTGCCAGCTCACCGAGCCTAGTCTCCGAGCAGTACTTC. Its translation: CASSPSLVSEQYF.

V and J are TRBV2 and TRBJ1-5; 7 bases line up with TRBD1. J was trimmed by 3 bases and V by 6 bases; bases with no gene match: 11. The germline CDR1 and CDR2 sequences are SNHLY and FYNNEI. The CDR3 is 16 amino acids. CDR3 in DNA: TGTGCCAGCAGCGCCCTCGGGACAGTCCTCAATCAGCCCCAGCATTTT. Amino acids: CASSALGTVLNQPQHF.

The chain joins TRBV5-1 to TRBJ2-6; 8 positions agree with TRBD1. The V segment lost 2 bases and the J segment 2 bases; nucleotides outside the gene matches: 0. Germline V CDR1 and CDR2: SGHRS, YFSETQ. CDR3 length: 15 amino acids. CDR3 nucleotides: TGCGCCAGCAGCTTACAGGGGGCTGGGGCCAACGTCCTGACTTTC. Translation gives CASSLQGAGANVLTF.